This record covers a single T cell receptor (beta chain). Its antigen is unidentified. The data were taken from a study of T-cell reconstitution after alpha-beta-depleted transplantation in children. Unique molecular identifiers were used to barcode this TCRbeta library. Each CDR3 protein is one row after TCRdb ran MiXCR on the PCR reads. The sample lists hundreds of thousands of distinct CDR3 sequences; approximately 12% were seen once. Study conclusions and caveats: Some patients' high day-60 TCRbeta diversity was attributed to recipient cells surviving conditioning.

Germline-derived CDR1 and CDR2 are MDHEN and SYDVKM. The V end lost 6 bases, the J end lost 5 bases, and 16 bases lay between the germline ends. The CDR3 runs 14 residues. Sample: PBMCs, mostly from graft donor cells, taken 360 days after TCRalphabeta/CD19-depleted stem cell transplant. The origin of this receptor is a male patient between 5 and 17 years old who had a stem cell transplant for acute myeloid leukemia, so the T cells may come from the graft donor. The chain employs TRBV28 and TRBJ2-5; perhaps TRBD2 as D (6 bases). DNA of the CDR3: TGTGCCAGCAGGCCCGGGGGAATTCGGGAGACCCAGTACTTC. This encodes CASRPGGIRETQYF.